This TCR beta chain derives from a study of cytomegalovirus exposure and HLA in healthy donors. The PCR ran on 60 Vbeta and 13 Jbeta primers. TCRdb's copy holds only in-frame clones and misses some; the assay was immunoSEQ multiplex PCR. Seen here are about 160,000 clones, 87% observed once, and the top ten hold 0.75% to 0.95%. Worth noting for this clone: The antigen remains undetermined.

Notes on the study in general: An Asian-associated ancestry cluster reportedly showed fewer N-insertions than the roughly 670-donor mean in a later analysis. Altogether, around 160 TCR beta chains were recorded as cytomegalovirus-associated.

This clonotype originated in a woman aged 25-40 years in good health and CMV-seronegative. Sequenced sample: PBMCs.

DNA for the CDR3: TGTGCCACCCCTGTAGGAGTACCACCCCGAAAATATGGCTACACCTTC. Translated: CATPVGVPPRKYGYTF. The chain uses TRBV7-2 and TRBJ1-2; D is unresolved. Germline V gives CDR1 SGHTA, CDR2 FQGNSA. CDR3 length: 16 residues. V lost 10 bases and J 5 bases, leaving 26 bases between the germline ends.